Presented here are 5 T cell receptor beta chains from one specimen sequenced in a study of cytomegalovirus exposure and HLA in healthy donors. The PCR employed 60 Vbeta primers together with 13 Jbeta primers. Measured with immunoSEQ multiplex PCR; TCRdb has only the in-frame clones, and not every one. The table shows approximately 180,000 clones, with 80% occurring only once. Sequenced sample: PBMCs. These receptor sequences come from a woman aged 40 to 49 in good health and CMV-seronegative.

This chain connects TRBV6-1 to TRBJ2-2; D not certain. CDR1 is MNHNS and CDR2 is SASEGT in the germline V gene. The CDR3 extends over 14 amino acids. Trimming removed 2 bases at V and 2 bases at J, with 6 bases between. The CDR3 sequence: CASSEQTNTGELFF. Here the CDR3 DNA reads TGTGCCAGCAGTGAACAGACTAACACCGGGGAGCTGTTTTTT.

The chain links TRBV9 to TRBJ1-3; 7 positions agree with TRBD1. With V trimmed by 4 bases and J by 0 bases, 4 bases remained unmatched. CDR1 SGDLS and CDR2 YYNGEE come from the germline V gene. CDR3 size: 15 residues. Here the CDR3 reads CASSSTGASGNTIYF. The CDR3 nucleotides are TGTGCCAGCAGCTCAACAGGGGCCTCTGGAAACACCATATATTTT.

The rearrangement uses TRBV25-1 and TRBJ2-3; D is possibly TRBD2 (7 bases). Germline CDR1 and CDR2: MGHDK and SYGVNS. V was shortened by 6 bases and J by 6 bases, with 19 bases between the two germline ends. The CDR3 is 15 residues long. The CDR3 region is CASRASAGAWDTQYF. CDR3 nucleotide sequence: TGTGCCAGCAGGGCGTCGGCGGGGGCCTGGGATACGCAGTATTTT.

In DNA, the CDR3 is TGTGCCAGTAGTATTACACAGCACTCTGGAAACACCATATATTTT. This codes for CASSITQHSGNTIYF. This chain uses TRBV19 with TRBJ1-3; D gene unclear. The CDR3 sequence is 15 residues long. Germline CDR1 and CDR2: LNHDA and SQIVND (reference sequence). V lost 3 bases and J lost 0, with 9 bases in between.

This chain joins TRBV13 and TRBJ1-5; 10 positions match TRBD1. Germline loops: CDR1 PRHDT, CDR2 FYEKMQ (reference sequence). The CDR3 is 20 amino acids. V lost 2 bases, J lost 5 bases, and 18 bases stayed unmatched. In nucleotides, the CDR3 is TGTGCCAGCAGCTTACCCCAGGGTGGGTTCGGGACAGGGGAGGATCAGCCCCAGCATTTT. Its protein is CASSLPQGGFGTGEDQPQHF.